This T cell receptor (beta chain) emerged from a study of cytomegalovirus exposure and HLA in healthy donors. Points on this clone: Antigen specificity is unknown.

Study-level results: Sequences of the TCR beta chain were said to predict the HLA-A and HLA-B alleles of most subjects accurately.

CDR3 length: 15 residues. V was trimmed by 1 base and J by 0 bases, leaving 10 bases between them. Germline V gene sequence: CDR1 LNHNV, CDR2 YYDKDF (reference sequence). PCR was performed using 60 Vbeta and 13 Jbeta primers. Sequenced by immunoSEQ multiplex PCR; TCRdb stores in-frame clones only, minus some. The sample holds around 67,000 clones, about 75% seen once. The rearrangement links TRBV15 to TRBJ2-7; TRBD2 might be the D (5 bases). The sequence came from a woman in her twenties or thirties in good health and CMV-seropositive. The sequenced material came from PBMCs. CDR3 residues: CATSRGAELSYEQYF. CDR3 nucleotides: TGTGCCACCAGCAGAGGAGCGGAGCTCTCCTACGAGCAGTACTTC.